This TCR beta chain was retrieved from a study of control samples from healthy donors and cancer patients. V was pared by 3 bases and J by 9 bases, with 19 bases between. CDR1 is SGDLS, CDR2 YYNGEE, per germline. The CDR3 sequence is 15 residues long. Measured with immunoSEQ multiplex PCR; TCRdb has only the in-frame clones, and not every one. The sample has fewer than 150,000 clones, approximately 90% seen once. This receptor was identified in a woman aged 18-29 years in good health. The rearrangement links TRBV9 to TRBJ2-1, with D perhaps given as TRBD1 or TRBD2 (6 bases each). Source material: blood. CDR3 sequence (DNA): TGTGCCAGCAGCGCAGAGGGGGGACTCCTGCTTGAGCAGTTCTTC. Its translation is CASSAEGGLLLEQFF.